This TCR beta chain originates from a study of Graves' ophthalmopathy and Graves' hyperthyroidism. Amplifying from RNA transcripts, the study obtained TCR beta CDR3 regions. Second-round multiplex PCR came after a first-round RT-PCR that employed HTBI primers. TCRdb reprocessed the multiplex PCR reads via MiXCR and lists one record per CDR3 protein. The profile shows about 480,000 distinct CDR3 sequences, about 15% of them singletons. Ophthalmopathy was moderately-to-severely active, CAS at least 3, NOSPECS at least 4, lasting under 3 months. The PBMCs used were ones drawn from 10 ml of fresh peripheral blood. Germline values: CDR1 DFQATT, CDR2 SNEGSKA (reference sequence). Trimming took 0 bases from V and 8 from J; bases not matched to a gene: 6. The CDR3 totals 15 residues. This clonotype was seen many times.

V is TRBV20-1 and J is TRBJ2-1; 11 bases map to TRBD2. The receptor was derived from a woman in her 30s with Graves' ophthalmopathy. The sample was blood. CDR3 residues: CSARDVVAGGYEQFF. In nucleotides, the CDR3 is TGCAGTGCTAGAGATGTCGTAGCGGGAGGGTATGAGCAGTTCTTC.